This is a list of T cell receptor beta chains from one sample in a study of shared clonotypes between healthy human individuals. TCRdb keeps only in-frame clones here, not all; method: immunoSEQ multiplex PCR. Of some 2 million clones in the sample, about 95% were seen once. Sequenced: naive CD8+ T cells sorted from blood. These receptors originate from a man between 18 and 29 years old in good health. Each CDR3 is given with its conserved first and last residue. D genes are given only for firm matches. Some rows have no size entry. The others give once, few or many, or a class for an expanded clone.

size	V	J	D	CDR3	DNA
NA	TRBV13	TRBJ2-7	TRBD2	CASTLASGRAGEQYF	TGTGCCAGCACCCTTGCTAGCGGGAGGGCCGGCGAGCAGTACTTC
NA	TRBV7-9	TRBJ1-3	NA	CASSLAQTDSGNTIYF	TGTGCCAGCAGCTTAGCACAGACCGACTCTGGAAACACCATATATTTT
NA	TRBV4-1	TRBJ2-1	TRBD2	CASSQALAGVINEQFF	TGCGCCAGCAGCCAAGCACTAGCGGGAGTAATCAATGAGCAGTTCTTC
NA	TRBV6-5	TRBJ2-2	TRBD1	CASSYVGGEGTGELFF	TGTGCCAGCAGTTACGTAGGGGGCGAAGGAACCGGGGAGCTGTTTTTT
NA	TRBV6-5	TRBJ1-6	TRBD1	CASTPGQGRPLHF	TGTGCCAGCACTCCGGGACAGGGTCGACCCCTCCACTTT
NA	TRBV19	TRBJ2-7	TRBD2	CASNSGRAEEQYF	TGTGCCAGTAACAGCGGGAGGGCCGAGGAGCAGTACTTC
NA	TRBV7-6	TRBJ2-3	NA	CASSLVPSRTDTQYF	TGTGCCAGCAGCCTAGTCCCGAGCCGCACAGATACGCAGTATTTT
NA	TRBV11-2	TRBJ2-5	TRBD1	CASSSQGVETQYF	TGTGCCAGCAGCTCACAGGGGGTAGAGACCCAGTACTTC
NA	TRBV29-1	TRBJ2-5	NA	CSVADLGGETQYF	TGCAGCGTTGCGGACCTCGGGGGCGAGACCCAGTACTTC
NA	TRBV4-1	TRBJ1-2	NA	CASSQETGLPNYGYTF	TGCGCCAGCAGCCAGGAAACAGGGCTTCCTAACTATGGCTACACCTTC
once	TRBV6-1	TRBJ1-3	TRBD1	CASSTTGTGGNTIYF	TGTGCCAGCAGTACTACCGGGACAGGTGGAAACACCATATATTTT
NA	TRBV6-6	TRBJ2-7	TRBD1	CASSYPTGGDYEQYF	TGTGCCAGCAGTTATCCGACAGGGGGCGACTACGAGCAGTACTTC
NA	TRBV19	TRBJ1-5	TRBD1	CASSNRGSNSNQPQHF	TGTGCCAGTAGTAACAGGGGGTCTAATAGCAATCAGCCCCAGCATTTT
NA	TRBV5-1	TRBJ2-3	NA	CASSYEVGTTDTQYF	TGCGCCAGCAGTTATGAAGTGGGGACCACAGATACGCAGTATTTT
NA	TRBV27	TRBJ2-1	TRBD1	CASRDRGWNEQFF	TGTGCCAGCCGGGACAGGGGATGGAATGAGCAGTTCTTC
NA	TRBV5-1	TRBJ2-7	NA	CASSLDPGAKYEQYF	TGCGCCAGCAGCTTGGATCCCGGGGCGAAATACGAGCAGTACTTC
once	TRBV4-1	TRBJ2-7	TRBD2	CASSQDPAGGVEQYF	TGCGCCAGCAGCCAAGATCCAGCGGGAGGTGTGGAGCAGTACTTC
NA	TRBV10-2	TRBJ2-7	NA	CASSDGHYSYEQYF	TGCGCCAGCAGTGACGGACACTACTCCTACGAGCAGTACTTC
NA	TRBV11-2	TRBJ2-2	NA	CAAGSGRSPGELFF	TGTGCCGCAGGGTCAGGGCGTAGTCCCGGGGAGCTGTTTTTT
NA	TRBV9	TRBJ1-1	NA	CASSLLMDTEAFF	TGTGCCAGCAGTCTCTTAATGGACACTGAAGCTTTCTTT
NA	TRBV2	TRBJ1-2	NA	CASSEWQDYGYTF	TGTGCCAGCAGTGAATGGCAGGACTATGGCTACACCTTC
NA	TRBV2	TRBJ1-5	TRBD1	CASSRTGSISNQPQHF	TGTGCCAGCAGTCGGACAGGGTCGATAAGCAATCAGCCCCAGCATTTT
NA	TRBV6-5	TRBJ1-1	NA	CASSYQTGNTEAFF	TGTGCCAGCAGTTATCAAACAGGGAACACTGAAGCTTTCTTT
few	TRBV4-1	TRBJ2-7	NA	CASSQEGGYEQYF	TGCGCCAGCAGCCAAGAAGGGGGTTACGAGCAGTACTTC
NA	TRBV28	TRBJ2-3	TRBD2	CAIRTSSTDTQYF	TGTGCCATCCGGACTAGCAGCACAGATACGCAGTATTTT
NA	TRBV5-4	TRBJ2-1	NA	CASSLDGQIAYNEQFF	TGTGCCAGCAGCTTGGACGGACAGATTGCCTACAATGAGCAGTTCTTC
NA	TRBV27	TRBJ1-2	NA	CASSSQGGTHGYTF	TGTGCCAGCAGTTCACAGGGTGGTACCCATGGCTACACCTTC
few	TRBV10-1	TRBJ2-7	TRBD2	CASSELAWDYEQYF	TGCGCCAGCAGTGAACTAGCGTGGGACTACGAGCAGTACTTC
NA	TRBV6-5	TRBJ1-2	NA	CASSYGYRAGDGYTF	TGTGCCAGCAGTTACGGGTACAGGGCAGGGGATGGCTACACCTTC
NA	TRBV5-1	TRBJ2-7	TRBD1	CASSFPGQGVHEQYF	TGCGCCAGCAGCTTTCCGGGACAGGGAGTACACGAGCAGTACTTC
NA	TRBV10-1	TRBJ1-2	NA	CASGGGGGGYTF	TGCGCCAGCGGAGGGGGAGGTGGGGGCTACACCTTC
NA	TRBV30	TRBJ1-1	NA	CAWGPIRGGTEAFF	TGTGCCTGGGGCCCAATCAGGGGAGGCACTGAAGCTTTCTTT